This is a list of T cell receptor beta chains from one sample in a study of T cell responses to AZD1222 COVID-19 vaccine. Generated by immunoSEQ multiplex PCR, the TCRdb table keeps only in-frame clones and is missing some. The data hold some 190,000 clones, with roughly 94% observed a single time. The sequenced sample was peripheral blood, obtained 28 days after the second dose of the MenACWY control vaccine. The receptor source for this set is an adult who received the MenACWY meningococcal vaccine as a control. The CDR3 runs from the conserved cysteine through the conserved F or W. The D gene is left open where the match is weak. Clone size appears in some rows only: once, few, many, or a class for an expanded clone.

TGCGCCAGCAGCCCTGACATTGGTTCGACCGGGGAGCTGTTTTTT CASSPDIGSTGELFF once TRBJ2-2 TRBV5-1 NA
TGTGCCAGCAGCGTATCCCCGGGACAAGGGCTAGCTTTCTTT CASSVSPGQGLAFF NA TRBJ1-1 TRBV5-5 NA
TGTGCCAGCAGCGTAGGAGGGCTTCGTGGAGACACCATATATTTT CASSVGGLRGDTIYF NA TRBJ1-3 TRBV9 NA
TGTGCCAGCAGTCAAAGACCGTCCTACGAGCAGTACTTC CASSQRPSYEQYF NA TRBJ2-7 TRBV7-9 NA
TGTGCCAGCAGCCAGGTCTCTAGCGGGAGCTCCTACGAGCAGTACTTC CASSQVSSGSSYEQYF NA TRBJ2-7 TRBV4-2 TRBD2
TGTGCCAGCCACCCGGACTTTAACACTGAAGCTTTCTTT CASHPDFNTEAFF NA TRBJ1-1 TRBV19 NA
TGTGCCAGCAGTTACGGCGGCATCAGCTTCTACGAGCAGTACTTC CASSYGGISFYEQYF NA TRBJ2-7 TRBV6-2/TRBV6-3 NA
TGTGCCAGCTCACCACGCGACATATCCTACGAGCAGTACTTC CASSPRDISYEQYF NA TRBJ2-7 TRBV18 NA
TGTGCCAGCAGTTTAACCCCGGGACCTTACGAGCAGTACTTC CASSLTPGPYEQYF NA TRBJ2-7 TRBV27 NA
TGTGCCAGTAATTCACAGGGAAACACTGAAGCTTTCTTT CASNSQGNTEAFF NA TRBJ1-1 TRBV2 NA
TGTGCCTGGAGCCGGGACAGGGGGCCAGGAAACACCATATATTTT CAWSRDRGPGNTIYF NA TRBJ1-3 TRBV30 TRBD1
TGTGCCAGCAGCCCGGAGCGCGACAGGGGACACAATGAGCAGTTCTTC CASSPERDRGHNEQFF once TRBJ2-1 TRBV2 TRBD1
TGTGCCAGCAGCACCGGGACACAAAGCTTTGACACTGAAGCTTTCTTT CASSTGTQSFDTEAFF few TRBJ1-1 TRBV28 NA
TGTGCCAGCAGCGTCGGGGACTATGGCTACACCTTC CASSVGDYGYTF NA TRBJ1-2 TRBV9 NA
TGTGCCAGCAGCCGAGATATGGGGGAGCTGTTTTTT CASSRDMGELFF NA TRBJ2-2 TRBV7-9 NA
TGTGCCAGCAGGTCCGATCCCTACGAGCAGTACTTC CASRSDPYEQYF NA TRBJ2-7 TRBV28 NA
TGTGCCAGCAGCAAGACAGCGCGGAACACTGAAGCTTTCTTT CASSKTARNTEAFF NA TRBJ1-1 TRBV7-3 NA
TGTGCCAGCAGTCCCTCCTGGGGGAGACAAGAGACCCAGTACTTC CASSPSWGRQETQYF NA TRBJ2-5 TRBV6-2/TRBV6-3 NA